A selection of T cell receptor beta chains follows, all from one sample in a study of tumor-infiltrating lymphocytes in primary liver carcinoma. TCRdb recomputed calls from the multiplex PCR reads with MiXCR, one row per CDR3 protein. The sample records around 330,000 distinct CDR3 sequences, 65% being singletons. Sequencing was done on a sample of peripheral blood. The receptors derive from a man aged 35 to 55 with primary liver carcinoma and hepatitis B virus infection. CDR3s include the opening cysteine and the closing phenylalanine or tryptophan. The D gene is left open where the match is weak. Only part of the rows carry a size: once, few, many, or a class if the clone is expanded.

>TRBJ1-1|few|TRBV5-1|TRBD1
CASSPAGQSLDTEAFF
TGCGCCAGCAGCCCTGCGGGACAGTCGTTGGACACTGAAGCTTTCTTT
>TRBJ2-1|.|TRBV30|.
CAWKIYNEQFF
TGTGCCTGGAAGATCTACAATGAGCAGTTCTTC
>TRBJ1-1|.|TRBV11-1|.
CAGSITRTANTEAFF
TGTGCCGGCAGCATAACAAGGACAGCGAACACTGAAGCTTTCTTT
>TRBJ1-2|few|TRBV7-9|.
CASSPILVREGYTF
TGTGCCAGCAGCCCCATCTTGGTGAGAGAGGGCTACACCTTC
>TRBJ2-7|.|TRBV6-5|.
CASSYVGIGTLEQYF
TGTGCAAGCAGTTACGTGGGGATAGGGACGCTGGAGCAGTACTTC
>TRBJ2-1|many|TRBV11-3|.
CASSLDQDSGREQFF
TGTGCCAGCAGCTTAGATCAGGATAGTGGGCGTGAGCAGTTCTTC
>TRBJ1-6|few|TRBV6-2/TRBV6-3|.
CASREQGHNSPLHF
TGTGCCAGCAGAGAACAAGGGCATAATTCACCCCTCCACTTT
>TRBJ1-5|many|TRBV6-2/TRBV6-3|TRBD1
CASSSGQGHQPQHF
TGTGCCAGCAGCTCTGGACAGGGTCATCAGCCCCAGCATTTT
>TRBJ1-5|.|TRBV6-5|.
CASRGRLHQPQHF
TGTGCCAGCAGGGGACGCTTACATCAGCCCCAGCATTTT
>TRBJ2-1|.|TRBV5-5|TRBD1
CASSLSPTGTGDNEQFF
TGTGCCAGCAGCTTGTCTCCGACCGGGACAGGGGACAATGAGCAGTTCTTC
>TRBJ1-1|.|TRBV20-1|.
CSARDVGPRAGEEAFF
TGCAGTGCTAGAGATGTGGGACCTAGGGCAGGCGAAGAAGCTTTCTTT
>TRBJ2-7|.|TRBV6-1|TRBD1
CVSSTGTGRSEHYF
TGTGTCAGCAGCACCGGGACAGGTCGATCCGAGCATTACTTC
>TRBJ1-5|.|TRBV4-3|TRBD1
CASSQDRADRGADGNQPQHF
TGCGCCAGCAGCCAAGATCGGGCGGACAGGGGCGCAGATGGCAATCAGCCCCAGCATTTT
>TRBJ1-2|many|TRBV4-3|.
CASSPTVRDGYGYTF
TGCGCCAGCAGCCCCACGGTCCGGGACGGCTATGGCTACACCTTC
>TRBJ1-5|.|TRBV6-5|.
CASLRQGPNQPQHF
TGTGCCAGCTTGAGACAAGGGCCAAATCAGCCCCAGCATTTT
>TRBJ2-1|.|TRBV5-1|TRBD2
CASSLDGGRAWNEQPF
TGCGCCAGCAGCTTGGACGGCGGGAGGGCCTGGAATGAGCAGCCTTTC
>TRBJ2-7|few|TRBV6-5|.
CASSPPGRSEQYF
TGTGCCAGCAGTCCCCCGGGCCGGAGCGAGCAGTACTTC
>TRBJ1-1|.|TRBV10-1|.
CASIRELSGEAFF
TGCGCCAGCATTCGGGAGCTTTCAGGCGAAGCTTTCTTT
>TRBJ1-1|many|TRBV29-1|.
CSVIRQLGNTEAFF
TGCAGCGTTATAAGACAGTTGGGGAACACTGAAGCTTTCTTT
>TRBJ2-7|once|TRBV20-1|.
CSANPGLTGVEQYF
TGCAGTGCTAATCCCGGACTAACGGGAGTTGAGCAGTACTTC
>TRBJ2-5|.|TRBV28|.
CASSSVRGSIETQYF
TGTGCCAGCAGTTCCGTCAGGGGATCAATAGAGACCCAGTACTTC
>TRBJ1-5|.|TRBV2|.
CASTGDPNSNQPQHF
TGTGCCAGCACGGGGGACCCAAATAGCAATCAGCCCCAGCATTTT
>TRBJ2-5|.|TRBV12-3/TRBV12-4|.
CASSPRGAADQETQYF
TGTGCCAGCAGTCCACGAGGGGCGGCAGACCAAGAGACCCAGTACTTC
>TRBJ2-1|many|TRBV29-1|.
CSVEDSTYNEQFF
TGCAGCGTTGAGGACTCTACCTACAATGAGCAGTTCTTC
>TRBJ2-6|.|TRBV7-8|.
CASSLDMGANVLTF
TGTGCCAGCAGCTTAGACATGGGGGCCAACGTCCTGACTTTC
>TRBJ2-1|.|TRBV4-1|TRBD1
CTSSSPPGQGARYNEQFF
TGCACCAGCAGCTCTCCCCCGGGACAGGGGGCCCGATACAATGAGCAGTTCTTC
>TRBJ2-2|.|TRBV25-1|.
CASVPNYPPGELFF
TGTGCCAGCGTACCTAACTACCCGCCCGGGGAGCTGTTTTTT
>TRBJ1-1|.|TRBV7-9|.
CASLPRGFSTEAFF
TGTGCCAGCCTACCCCGGGGGTTTAGCACTGAAGCTTTCTTT
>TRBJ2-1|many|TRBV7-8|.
CASSLPNNEQFF
TGTGCCAGCAGCTTACCTAACAATGAGCAGTTCTTC
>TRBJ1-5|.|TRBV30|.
CAWGGGLGNQPQHF
TGTGCCTGGGGGGGGGGGTTAGGCAATCAGCCCCAGCATTTT
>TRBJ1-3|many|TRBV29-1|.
CSVRPVGGNTIYF
TGCAGCGTCCGGCCAGTTGGGGGAAACACCATATATTTT
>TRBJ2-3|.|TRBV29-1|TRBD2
CSAMLAGGSTDTQYF
TGCAGCGCGATGCTAGCGGGGGGTAGCACTGATACGCAGTATTTT
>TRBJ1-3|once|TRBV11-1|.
CASSASPNGNTTYF
TGTGCCAGCAGCGCCAGTCCCAACGGAAACACCACATATTTT